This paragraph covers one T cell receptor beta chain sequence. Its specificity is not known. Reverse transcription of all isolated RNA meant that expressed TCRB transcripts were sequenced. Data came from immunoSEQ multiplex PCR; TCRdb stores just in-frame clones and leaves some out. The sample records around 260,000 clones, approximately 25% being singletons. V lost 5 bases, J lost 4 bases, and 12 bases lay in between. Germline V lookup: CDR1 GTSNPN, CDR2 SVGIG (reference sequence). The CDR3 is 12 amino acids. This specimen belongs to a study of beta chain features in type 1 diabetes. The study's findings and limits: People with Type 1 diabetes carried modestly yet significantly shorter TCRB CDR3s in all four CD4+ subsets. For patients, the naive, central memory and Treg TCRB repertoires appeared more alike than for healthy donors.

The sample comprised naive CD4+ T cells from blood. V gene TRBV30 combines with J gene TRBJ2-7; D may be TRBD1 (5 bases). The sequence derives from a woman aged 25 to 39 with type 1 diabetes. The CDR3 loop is CAWGQGRYEQYF. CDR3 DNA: TGTGCCTGGGGACAAGGTCGGTACGAGCAGTACTTC.